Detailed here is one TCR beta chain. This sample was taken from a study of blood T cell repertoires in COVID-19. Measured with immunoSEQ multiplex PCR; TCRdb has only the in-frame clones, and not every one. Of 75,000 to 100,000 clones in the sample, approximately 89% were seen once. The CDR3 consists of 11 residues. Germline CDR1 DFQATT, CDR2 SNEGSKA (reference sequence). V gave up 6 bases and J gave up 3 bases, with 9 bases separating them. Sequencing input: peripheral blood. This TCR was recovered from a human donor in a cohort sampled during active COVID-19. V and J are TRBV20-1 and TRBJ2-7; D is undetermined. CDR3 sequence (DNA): TGCAGTGCCGCCGGTCACTACGAGCAGTACTTC. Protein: CSAAGHYEQYF.